Below, 14 T cell receptor beta chains from the same sample are listed, as sequenced in a study of blood T cell repertoires in COVID-19. This table comes from immunoSEQ multiplex PCR, and its TCRdb copy is limited to in-frame clones, with some not included. Here the sample spans under 400,000 clones, around 88% being singletons. Material: peripheral blood. The origin of the receptors is a woman in her thirties with COVID-19, enrolled during active disease.

The chain joins TRBV15 to TRBJ2-7; 8 nucleotides align to TRBD2. V dropped 0 bases and J dropped 4; count of bases not matched to a gene: 8. Germline V gives CDR1 LNHNV, CDR2 YYDKDF (reference sequence). The CDR3 sequence is 16 residues long. The CDR3 DNA follows: TGTGCCACCAGCAGAGATCTGGGCGGGGGGCTTTACGAGCAGTACTTC. This sequence encodes CATSRDLGGGLYEQYF.

This clone was recorded only once. A junction boundary mismatches the germline segment, possibly from a read error. The chain employs TRBV19 and TRBJ2-1; tentatively, D is TRBD2 (6 bases). The CDR3 sequence is 13 residues long. CDR1 is LNHDA and CDR2 is SQIVND in the germline V gene (reference sequence). CDR3 in DNA: TGTGCCAGCAGTAGGTCCCGGGACTTTGAGCAGTTCTTC. Translating it yields CASSRSRDFEQFF.

On this clone itself: Other nucleotide sequences in the sample specify the same CDR3. The chain is built from TRBV12-3 or TRBV12-4 and TRBJ2-5, with TRBD2 as a possible D gene (6 bases). The ends were cut back, 2 bases at V and 4 bases at J, with 8 bases in the middle. The CDR3 is made up of 13 amino acids. The CDR3 coding sequence is TGTGCCAGCAGTTTAACCGGGGGAGAGACCCAGTACTTC. Translated: CASSLTGGETQYF.

This clone came up once. This sequence joins TRBV5-8 and TRBJ1-1; 7 bases line up with TRBD1. The germline V gene has CDR1 SGHTS and CDR2 YDEGEE. V dropped 4 bases and J dropped 7; count of bases not matched to a gene: 4. The CDR3 extends over 12 amino acids. The DNA of the CDR3 is TGTGCCAGCAGCCAGGGGGACCATGAAGCTTTCTTT. It codes for CASSQGDHEAFF.

This chain uses TRBV3-1 (or the pseudogene TRBV3-2) with TRBJ1-4; TRBD1 matches at 9 bases. V lost 3 bases and J lost 6; bases outside the gene matches: 5. Germline CDR1 reads LGHDT; CDR2 reads YNNKEL (reference sequence). The CDR3 runs to 15 residues. The CDR3 coding sequence is TGTGCCAGCAGCCACTTACAGGGGGCGGATGAAAAACTGTTTTTT. Translating it yields CASSHLQGADEKLFF.

The rearrangement uses TRBV11-3 and TRBJ1-4, with D maybe TRBD1 (6 bases). The CDR3 runs to 14 residues. With 5 bases removed from V and 8 bases from J, the gap between germline ends came to 15 bases. CDR1 and CDR2 from the germline V gene are SGHNT and YENEEA. Here the CDR3 DNA reads TGTGCCAGCAGCCAGGGGCGGTTGCAAGAAAAACTGTTTTTT. Amino acids: CASSQGRLQEKLFF.

CDR3 loop: CASRERDRGRPGELFF. The CDR3 nucleotides read TGTGCCAGCAGGGAAAGAGACAGGGGGCGCCCCGGGGAGCTGTTTTTT. The chain couples TRBV28 to TRBJ2-2, with 10 bases matching TRBD1. V lost 6 bases to trimming and J lost 6 bases; unmatched junction nucleotides: 10. The V gene's germline CDR1 is MDHEN and CDR2 SYDVKM. The CDR3 consists of 16 residues.

Comments on this clone: Other nucleotide sequences from this sample produce the same CDR3. The chain uses TRBV19 and TRBJ1-1; no definite D call. Trimming pared 4 bases from V and 1 base from J, leaving 7 bases between. CDR1 and CDR2 from the germline V gene are LNHDA and SQIVND (reference sequence). The CDR3 covers 13 residues. The CDR3 bases are TGTGCCAGTAGTAGGGGAGGGAACACTGAAGCTTTCTTT. Residues: CASSRGGNTEAFF.

Only a few counts were recorded for this clone. CDR3 coding DNA: TGTGCCAGCAGCTGGGGGCCCGGGGGGGGATACGAGCAGTACGTC. Amino acids: CASSWGPGGGYEQYV. J is TRBJ2-7 and V is TRBV5-4; TRBD2 matches 8 bases. In germline, CDR1 is SGHNT, CDR2 YYREEE (reference sequence). V gave up 3 bases and J gave up 4 bases; unmatched junction bases: 9. This CDR3 is 15 amino acids long.

V is TRBV23-1 and J is TRBJ2-1; D is unclear. TRBV23-1 counts as an open reading frame of uncertain function. The CDR3 extends over 10 amino acids. Trimming pared 8 bases from V and 8 bases from J, leaving 7 bases between. The CDR3 region has the DNA TGCGCCAGCCGCGCCCATGAGCAGTTCTTC. It specifies CASRAHEQFF.

The genes are TRBV6-2 or TRBV6-3 and TRBJ2-3; 13 bases fit TRBD2. The CDR3 is 15 residues long. Germline CDR1 and CDR2: MNHEY and SVGEGT. V shed 6 bases, J shed 10 bases, and the junction held 10 bases outside the gene matches. CDR3 in DNA: TGTGCCAGCAGCCAGACTAGCGGGGGGCCCCAGCCGCAGTATTTT. It specifies CASSQTSGGPQPQYF.

In its sample, this clone was seen once. The chain links TRBV2 to TRBJ1-6; TRBD1 is a possible D gene (6 bases). This CDR3 has 18 amino acids. Trimming removed 3 bases at V and 4 bases at J, with 19 bases between. Germline assignment: CDR1 SNHLY and CDR2 FYNNEI. The CDR3 protein is CASSENPQGTVYNSPLHF. CDR3 in DNA: TGTGCCAGCAGTGAGAACCCACAGGGAACAGTTTATAATTCACCCCTCCACTTT.

The chain carries TRBV30 and TRBJ1-2, with D uncertain. The CDR3 extends over 13 amino acids. CDR1 is GTSNPN, CDR2 SVGIG, per germline (reference sequence). With 3 bases removed from V and 3 bases from J, the gap between germline ends came to 11 bases. DNA for the CDR3: TGTGCCTGGAGCCCTTCCCGGGACTATGGCTACACCTTC. Its protein is CAWSPSRDYGYTF.

The chain couples TRBV5-1 to TRBJ2-2; D possibly corresponds to TRBD2 (6 bases). V was cut by 2 bases and J by 2 bases, with 10 bases left in between. In germline, CDR1 is SGHRS, CDR2 YFSETQ. The CDR3 contains 15 residues. In nucleotides, the CDR3 is TGCGCCAGCAGCTTACCCGGGACTAACACCGGGGAGCTGTTTTTT. This codes for CASSLPGTNTGELFF.